This T cell receptor (beta chain) originates from a study of shared clonotypes between healthy human individuals. As for the study in general: Three plates were used per donor for CD4 naive, three for CD4 memory, two for CD8 naive and one for CD8 memory.

This clone has just one count. Antigen: not known. Findings of the study overall: The small donor group covered limited genetic and exposure diversity.

Each subset's genomic DNA was shared equally among a number of immunoSEQ plates. Original handling: ImmunoSEQ only sent back junction sequences with no quality scores, so filtering was done differently. Produced via immunoSEQ multiplex PCR; TCRdb's table is partial and in-frame only. V and J calls and clone size are given by that table; D and trimming were obtained from the DNA. The sample lists 2 million to 2.5 million clones, 80% to 95% occurring once. Sequenced sample: naive CD4+ T cells from PBMCs. The subset is: CD45RA+ positively selected. The receptor comes from a man between 18 and 35 years old in good health. Some clones in this sample may be carry-over from other donors' samples.

The CDR3 coding sequence is TGTGCCAGCGGGGGTTGGGGCCAAGAGACCCAGTACTTC. Translation: CASGGWGQETQYF. The chain carries TRBV25-1 and TRBJ2-5; possibly TRBD1 or TRBD2 for D (5 bases each). Deletions cut 8 bases from V and 1 base from J, with 11 bases between. The CDR3 totals 13 residues. Germline V gene data show CDR1 as MGHDK and CDR2 as SYGVNS.